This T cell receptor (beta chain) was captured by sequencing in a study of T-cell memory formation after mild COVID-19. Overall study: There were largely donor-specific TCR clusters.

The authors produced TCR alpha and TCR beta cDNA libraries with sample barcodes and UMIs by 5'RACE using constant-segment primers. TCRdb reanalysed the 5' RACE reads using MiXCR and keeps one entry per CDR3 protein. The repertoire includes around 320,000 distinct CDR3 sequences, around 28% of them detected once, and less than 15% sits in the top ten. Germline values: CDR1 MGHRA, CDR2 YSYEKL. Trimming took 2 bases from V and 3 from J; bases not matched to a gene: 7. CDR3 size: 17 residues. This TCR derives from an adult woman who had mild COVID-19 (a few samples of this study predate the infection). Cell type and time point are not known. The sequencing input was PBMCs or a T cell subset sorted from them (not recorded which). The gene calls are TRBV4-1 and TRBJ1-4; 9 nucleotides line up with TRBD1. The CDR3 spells CASSQPYRGRANEKLFF. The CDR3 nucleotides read TGCGCCAGCAGCCAACCATACAGGGGGCGAGCTAATGAAAAACTGTTTTTT.